The 22 T cell receptor beta chains in this list originate from one sample, sequenced in a study of molecular identifiers for immune sequencing clone quantification (dated by TCRdb to 2016 to 2019). Libraries were constructed by PCR. Instrument on record: Illumina HiSeq 4000. The public reads were quality trimmed at Q25 with fastp and then assembled into clones with MiXCR by TCRdb, keeping productive beta chains. For every CDR3 protein sequence, its rows merge into one entry that carries the most common genes and DNA. The sample table lists more than 450,000 distinct CDR3 sequences, 20% to 25% of them with a count of one. 0.7% to 0.95% of the sample goes to the ten largest clones. Input material: naive CD8+ T cells from blood, with Jurkat cell RNA spiked in. What the cell subset or site label conveys for this sample: FACS-sorted CD8+CD4-CCR7+CD45RA+ naive T cells. These receptor sequences come from a human donor in good health. Some libraries in this study had Jurkat cell RNA spiked in.

The genes are TRBV27 and TRBJ2-5; possibly TRBD1 for D (6 bases). The V gene lost 8 bases and the J gene lost 5 bases, with 24 bases spanning the gap. CDR3 length equals 16 residues. Germline V lookup: CDR1 MNHEY, CDR2 SMNVEV (reference sequence). CDR3 sequence reads: CASGPGGYRVGETQYF. CDR3 coding DNA: TGTGCCAGCGGTCCTGGGGGCTACAGGGTTGGGGAGACCCAGTACTTC.

The chain uses TRBV4-2 and TRBJ1-4; 8 bases match TRBD1. CDR3 length: 14 residues. Looked up from germline, CDR1 is LGHNA and CDR2 is YNFKEQ. V lost 3 bases, J lost 5 bases, and 2 bases stayed unmatched. CDR3 in DNA: TGTGCCAGCAGCCAGGACAGGGAGAATGAAAAACTGTTTTTT. It is translated as CASSQDRENEKLFF.

V and J are TRBV29-1 and TRBJ2-7; TRBD2 matches at 12 bases. In germline, CDR1 is SQVTM, CDR2 ANQGSEA. The ends lost 2 bases at V and 2 bases at J; junction bases unmatched: 4. The CDR3 is made up of 15 amino acids. CDR3 protein: CSVETGLAGTYEQYF. The CDR3 DNA is TGCAGCGTTGAAACCGGACTAGCGGGGACCTACGAGCAGTACTTC.

Concerning this clonotype: At one end, the junction sequence differs from germline, possibly due to a read error. V is TRBV20-1 and J is TRBJ2-7, with 12 positions matching TRBD1. The CDR3 contains 12 residues. Germline CDR1 and CDR2: DFQATT and SNEGSKA (reference sequence). CDR3: CLPGQGAIEQYF. The CDR3 nucleotides are TGTCTTCCGGGACAGGGGGCAATCGAGCAGTACTTC.

This clonotype has more than one count but fewer than ten. The chain uses TRBV5-4 and TRBJ2-3, with D possibly matching TRBD2 (5 bases). Germline V gene sequence: CDR1 SGHNT, CDR2 YYREEE (reference sequence). Trimming pared 0 bases from V and 4 bases from J, leaving 12 bases between. The length of the CDR3 is 15 residues. DNA for the CDR3: TGTGCCAGCAGCTTGGATCCGGGGTTGGCAGATACGCAGTATTTT. Its translation is CASSLDPGLADTQYF.

The sample holds many counts of this clonotype. The genes are TRBV5-1 and TRBJ1-1; D perhaps matches TRBD1 (5 bases). Germline V lookup: CDR1 SGHRS, CDR2 YFSETQ. V was clipped by 1 base and J by 0 bases, with 7 bases between them. CDR3 size: 14 residues. CDR3 sequence (DNA): TGCGCCAGCAGCTTGAGACAGATGAACACTGAAGCTTTCTTT. Its translation: CASSLRQMNTEAFF.

This clonotype was observed at least ten times. J is TRBJ2-2 and V is TRBV19; 8 positions match TRBD2. Looked up from germline, CDR1 is LNHDA and CDR2 is SQIVND (reference sequence). The J segment lost 3 bases and the V segment lost 3 bases, leaving 3 bases of the junction unmatched. The CDR3 runs to 15 residues. The chain's CDR3 is CASSITSGYTGELFF. CDR3 coding DNA: TGTGCCAGTAGTATCACTAGCGGTTACACCGGGGAGCTGTTTTTT.

In the case of this clonotype: This sequence may be a read error, since a much larger clone differs from it by one base. This is likely a read error, given that the CDR3 carries no conserved phenylalanine or tryptophan at its end. V usage is TRBV20-1 and J usage is TRBJ1-5; maybe TRBD1 (5 bases). Deletions cut 3 bases from V and 2 bases from J, with 11 bases between. This CDR3 region has 14 residues. From germline, CDR1 is DFQATT and CDR2 SNEGSKA (reference sequence). In DNA form, the CDR3 reads TGCAGTGCTAGCGGGGAAGGGGGCAATCAGCCCCAGCATCTT. Translation: CSASGEGGNQPQHL.

This clonotype was seen a handful of times. This chain links TRBV4-3 with TRBJ2-3; D is unresolved. Germline V gene data show CDR1 as LGHNA and CDR2 as YSLEER. This CDR3 has 16 amino acids. Trimming took off 0 bases at V and 2 bases at J, with 12 bases between the two ends. The CDR3 protein is CASSQDRTSVTDTQYF. In nucleotides, the CDR3 is TGCGCCAGCAGCCAAGATAGAACCTCTGTCACAGATACGCAGTATTTT.

This clonotype was observed at least ten times. Here the CDR3 DNA reads TGTGCCACCAGCAGCTGGACTGGCTACGAGCAGTACTTC. Encoded protein: CATSSWTGYEQYF. This sequence joins TRBV15 and TRBJ2-7, with TRBD2 as a possible D gene (5 bases). V lost 3 bases and J 3 bases, leaving 9 bases between the germline ends. CDR1 and CDR2 (germline): LNHNV, YYDKDF (reference sequence). There are 13 residues in the CDR3.

The chain joins TRBV7-9 to TRBJ1-6; D is possibly TRBD1 (5 bases). Per the germline V gene, CDR1 is SEHNR and CDR2 is FQNEAQ (reference sequence). The length of the CDR3 is 15 residues. V lost 5 bases to trimming and J lost 4 bases, with 12 bases between them. The CDR3 loop reads CASSLTTEYNSPLHF. The CDR3 DNA sequence: TGTGCCAGCAGCCTGACGACAGAATATAATTCACCCCTCCACTTT.

This clonotype showed up many times. DNA for the CDR3: TGCAGCGTTGAAGGCCCCCAGGGCCTTACCTACGAGCAGTACTTC. Residues: CSVEGPQGLTYEQYF. The genes are TRBV29-1 and TRBJ2-7; possible D gene TRBD1, 5 bases. Germline loops: CDR1 SQVTM, CDR2 ANQGSEA. V gave up 1 base and J gave up 2 bases, with 15 bases separating them. The CDR3 is made up of 15 amino acids.

There are many counts of this clonotype. V and J are TRBV13 and TRBJ2-3; D possibly matches TRBD1 or TRBD2 (6 bases each). Deletions cut 0 bases from V and 6 bases from J, with 16 bases between. Germline CDR1 PRHDT, CDR2 FYEKMQ (reference sequence). CDR3 size: 16 residues. CDR3 DNA sequence: TGTGCCAGCAGCTTAGGCCAGGGGACTTTGACTGATACGCAGTATTTT. This encodes CASSLGQGTLTDTQYF.

V usage is TRBV5-8 and J usage is TRBJ2-7; 7 positions agree with TRBD1. Germline CDR1 SGHTS, CDR2 YDEGEE. The CDR3 totals 16 residues. V lost 8 bases, J lost 0 bases, and 14 bases stayed unmatched. The CDR3: CARPTLTGEGSYEQYF. DNA for the CDR3: TGTGCCAGACCCACCCTTACAGGGGAAGGCTCCTACGAGCAGTACTTC. Drawing the rest from reference TRBV5-8 and TRBJ2-7, the complete variable domain is EAGVTQSPTHLIKTRGQQATLRCSPISGHTSVYWYQQALGLGLQFLLWYDEGEERNRGNFPPRFSGRQFPNYSSELNVNALELEDSALYLCARPTLTGEGSYEQYFGPGTRLTVT.

This clonotype came up once. The chain recombines TRBV20-1 with TRBJ2-7; 8 bases are a match to TRBD2. Germline CDR1 DFQATT, CDR2 SNEGSKA (reference sequence). This CDR3 is built from 14 residues. After removal of 1 base from V and 3 bases from J, the junction contained 5 bases not matched to a gene. DNA for the CDR3: TGCAGTGCTAGAGGACTAGCGAGTTTCTACGAGCAGTACTTC. It is translated as CSARGLASFYEQYF.

This clonotype was detected many times. This chain joins TRBV13 and TRBJ1-1, with D unclear. Trimming pared 5 bases from V and 1 base from J, leaving 8 bases between. Germline CDR1 PRHDT, CDR2 FYEKMQ (reference sequence). This CDR3 spans 13 amino acids. CDR3 nucleotides: TGTGCCAGCAGCATCCCAGAGAACACTGAAGCTTTCTTT. Translation gives CASSIPENTEAFF.

This clonotype was detected ten times or more. The chain is built from TRBV24-1 and TRBJ2-2; TRBD1 agrees at 8 bases. Trimming took 4 bases from V and 5 from J; bases not matched to a gene: 8. CDR1 is KGHDR and CDR2 is SFDVKD in the germline V gene. The CDR3 runs 16 residues. The CDR3 is CATSDPGTGRTGELFF. The DNA for the CDR3 is TGTGCCACCAGTGACCCCGGGACAGGAAGGACCGGGGAGCTGTTTTTT.

On this clonotype itself: A single base separates this from a much larger clone, so it may be a read error. The chain links TRBV29-1 to TRBJ1-2; D possibly corresponds to TRBD1 (6 bases). This CDR3 is built from 17 residues. Germline CDR1 and CDR2: SQVTM and ANQGSEA. The CDR3: CSADHPTGPTTNHGYTF. The CDR3 region has the DNA TGCAGCGCCGACCACCCGACAGGCCCCACTACTAACCATGGCTACACCTTC.

Comment on this clonotype: A read error may be the cause here, since a much bigger clone is one base away. The DNA of the CDR3 is TGTGCCAGCAGCGGTTCGCCGAGTAGACGGCCCTACTTC. Translation gives CASSGSPSRRPYF. This sequence joins TRBV9 and TRBJ2-5, with D hard to call. The V gene's germline CDR1 is SGDLS and CDR2 YYNGEE. The length of the CDR3 is 13 residues. Trimming took 3 bases from V and 14 from J, leaving 20 bases between them.

CDR3 sequence (DNA): TGTGCCAGCAGGGTCGGGATCCACTATGGCTACACCTTC. It is translated as CASRVGIHYGYTF. The rearrangement uses TRBV6-5 and TRBJ1-2; D is unclear. CDR1 is MNHEY and CDR2 is SVGAGI in the germline V gene. CDR3 length: 13 residues. Trimming stripped 6 bases from V and 3 bases from J, with 11 bases between.

This clonotype was detected many times. The gene calls are TRBV6-2 or TRBV6-3 and TRBJ2-2; 8 nucleotides align to TRBD1. V was pared by 5 bases and J by 2 bases, with 7 bases of the junction left unmatched. The CDR3 length is 16 residues. Looked up from germline, CDR1 is MNHEY and CDR2 is SVGEGT. CDR3 amino acids: CASSLPGQDNTGELFF. The CDR3 DNA reads TGTGCCAGCAGTCTACCGGGACAGGATAACACCGGGGAGCTGTTTTTT.

A note on this clonotype: The junction differs from germline at one of its ends, possibly a read error. This rearrangement joins TRBV3-1 to TRBJ1-5; D may be TRBD1 (6 bases). The germline CDR1 and CDR2 sequences are LGHDT and YNNKEL (reference sequence). The CDR3 is made up of 13 amino acids. The CDR3 DNA follows: TGTGCCGGCAGCCAAGAGGGGGTTCAGCCCCAGCATTTT. Amino acids: CAGSQEGVQPQHF.